Listed here are 12 T cell receptor beta chains from one sample, sequenced in a study of STAT5B mutations in CD4+ large granular lymphocyte leukemia. Using immunoSEQ multiplex PCR, the repertoire was profiled, and TCRdb retains in-frame clones only, with some absent. The sample comprises more than 4,000 clones, around four fifths of which are singletons, and roughly 8.2% rests with the top ten. Sequencing was carried out using PBMCs. The receptors stem from a man between 65 and 85 years old with CD4+ T-cell large granular lymphocyte leukemia.

The V and J genes are TRBV5-1 and TRBJ2-5, with 9 nucleotides matching TRBD2. The DNA matches TRBJ2-7 better at its end, which makes the J call doubtful. The V gene's germline CDR1 is SGHRS and CDR2 YFSETQ. There are 15 residues in the CDR3. DNA for the CDR3: TGCGCCAGCAGCTTGGGGGCGGGAGGGGACTACGAGCAGTACTTC. Its protein product is CASSLGAGGDYEQYF.

V is TRBV28 and J is TRBJ2-1; no clear D. CDR3 length equals 13 residues. The ends were cut back, 5 bases at V and 4 bases at J, with 9 bases in the middle. Germline CDR1 is MDHEN and CDR2 is SYDVKM. The CDR3 coding sequence is TGTGCCAGCAGTAAGGGTTTTTACAATGAGCAGTTCTTC. As protein: CASSKGFYNEQFF.

The chain uses TRBV7-9 and TRBJ2-3; unclear D gene. In germline, CDR1 is SEHNR, CDR2 FQNEAQ (reference sequence). The CDR3 consists of 15 residues. Between the trimmed V and J ends, which lost 1 base and 3 bases, there was a span of 11 bases. The CDR3 region is CASSLVGPGTDTQYF. In DNA form, the CDR3 reads TGTGCCAGCAGCTTAGTAGGGCCCGGGACAGATACGCAGTATTTT.

The chain is built from TRBV19 and TRBJ2-3, with TRBD2 identical over 10 bases. Germline loops: CDR1 LNHDA, CDR2 SQIVND (reference sequence). Trimming removed 2 bases from V and 2 bases from J; junction bases left unmatched: 7. CDR3 length equals 17 residues. CDR3 DNA: TGTGCCAGTAGTATATCACCTAGCGGGAGCGCCACAGATACGCAGTATTTT. Protein sequence: CASSISPSGSATDTQYF. Based on the CDR3 plus reference TRBV19 and TRBJ2-3, the full variable domain is DGGITQSPKYLFRKEGQNVTLSCEQNLNHDAMYWYRQDPGQGLRLIYYSQIVNDFQKGDIAEGYSVSREKKESFPLTVTSAQKNPTAFYLCASSISPSGSATDTQYFGPGTRLTVL.

The V and J genes are TRBV6-1 and TRBJ2-1, with no clear D. Per germline, CDR1 MNHNS and CDR2 SASEGT. The V end lost 4 bases, the J end lost 4 bases, and 14 bases lay between the germline ends. The CDR3 extends over 15 amino acids. The CDR3 coding sequence is TGTGCCAGCAGTGTTCTCCGGTTAACGTACAATGAGCAGTTCTTC. Translation: CASSVLRLTYNEQFF.

This clone was observed a few times. The gene calls are TRBV29-1 and TRBJ1-1, with D possibly TRBD1 on 5 matching bases. Deletions cut 4 bases from V and 8 bases from J, with 11 bases between. The CDR3 spans 11 residues. The V gene's germline CDR1 is SQVTM and CDR2 ANQGSEA. The CDR3 sequence: CSVGNRREAFF. CDR3 in DNA: TGCAGCGTTGGTAACAGGAGAGAAGCTTTCTTT.

This CDR3 reads CASSLEGSYNEQFF. The DNA for the CDR3 is TGTGCCAGCAGCTTAGAGGGCTCCTACAATGAGCAGTTCTTC. This sequence joins TRBV11-2 and TRBJ2-1; D unresolved. The V end was cut by 0 bases, the J end by 0 bases, with 3 bases between. Looked up from germline, CDR1 is SGHAT and CDR2 is FQNNGV. CDR3 length: 14 amino acids.

The chain uses TRBV30 and TRBJ1-1; no reliable D call. Germline assignment: CDR1 GTSNPN and CDR2 SVGIG (reference sequence). The CDR3 is 13 residues long. V was shortened by 4 bases and J by 1 base, with 10 bases between the two germline ends. CDR3 coding DNA: TGTGCCTGGAATGGGCAGTCGAACACTGAAGCTTTCTTT. This codes for CAWNGQSNTEAFF.

V and J are TRBV7-2 and TRBJ2-3; D remains ambiguous. Trimming cost V 5 bases and J 6 bases, with 9 bases left between them. CDR1 and CDR2 from the germline V gene are SGHTA and FQGNSA. The CDR3 totals 12 residues. CDR3 nucleotide sequence: TGTGCCAGCAGCCCCTCCCTGGATACGCAGTATTTT. It is translated as CASSPSLDTQYF. The full variable domain, rest sourced from reference TRBV7-2 and TRBJ2-3, is GAGVSQSPSNKVTEKGKDVELRCDPISGHTALYWYRQSLGQGLEFLIYFQGNSAPDKSGLPSDRFSAERTGGSVSTLTIQRTQQEDSAVYLCASSPSLDTQYFGPGTRLTVL.

The rearrangement joins TRBV15 to TRBJ1-3, with a tentative D call TRBD1 (5 bases). This CDR3 region has 15 residues. Trimming took 9 bases from V and 0 from J, leaving 15 bases between them. The germline CDR1 and CDR2 sequences are LNHNV and YYDKDF (reference sequence). The chain's CDR3 is CATSPRGGSGNTIYF. In DNA, the CDR3 is TGTGCCACTTCGCCGCGGGGGGGCTCTGGAAACACCATATATTTT.

The table lists this clone with a count of one. The chain joins TRBV5-1 to TRBJ1-4; 11 nucleotides align to TRBD1. The germline CDR1 and CDR2 sequences are SGHRS and YFSETQ. With 6 bases clipped from V and 7 bases from J, the junction kept 14 bases outside the gene matches. CDR3 length: 17 amino acids. The CDR3 bases are TGCGCCAGCACCGAAATGACCCCGGGACAGGGGGGTGAAAAACTGTTTTTT. Protein sequence: CASTEMTPGQGGEKLFF.

The chain combines TRBV2 with TRBJ2-2, with 13 bases fitting TRBD2. V lost 6 bases to trimming and J lost 6 bases; unmatched junction nucleotides: 7. The CDR3 is 16 residues long. Germline lookup yields CDR1 SNHLY and CDR2 FYNNEI. In DNA, the CDR3 is TGTGCCAGCAGCGTCAGGACTAGCGGGAGTGCCGGGGAGCTGTTTTTT. It yields the protein CASSVRTSGSAGELFF.